This T cell receptor beta chain is from a study of identifying expanded T cells in peripheral blood. Produced via immunoSEQ multiplex PCR; TCRdb's table is partial and in-frame only. Among 90,000 to 110,000 clones, 88% were seen once, and the ten largest hold 7% to 9%. Study-wide findings and caveats: Variance in clone template counts between roughly 2-week samples significantly increased with total template count across all healthy donors. Over around two and four weeks, about 15 and 19 clones changed, versus around 1.2 between replicates.

No infections or other immune events were documented during collection. This clone was seen just once. Its antigen remains unidentified. The clonotype was recovered from a person aged 18 to 75 in good health. Sequencing input: blood.

The CDR3 region is CASSVRAPPYEQYF. CDR3 DNA sequence: TGTGCCAGCAGTGTCAGGGCCCCCCCCTACGAGCAGTACTTC. The chain uses TRBV6-1 and TRBJ2-7; D might be TRBD1 (5 bases). This CDR3 has 14 residues. CDR1 and CDR2 from the germline V gene are MNHNS and SASEGT. V gave up 4 bases and J gave up 2 bases, with 12 bases separating them.